This TCR beta chain appears in the sequencing data of a study of identical twins' blood T cells. The study, taken as a whole, reports: Twins shared more top CDR3 clonotypes than unrelated donors did. Out-of-frame TCRbeta clonotypes reportedly had markedly more similar V usage in twins than unrelated donors. Twin repertoire similarity may partly reflect shared environment.

TCR cDNA libraries came from RNA via a modified published protocol. TCRdb reprocessed the 5' RACE reads via MiXCR and lists one record per CDR3 protein. Of around 380,000 distinct CDR3 sequences listed, under 30% are singletons. This clonotype occurred a few times. Its antigen is undetermined. The CDR3 extends over 12 amino acids. V dropped 2 bases and J dropped 6 bases, with 5 bases sitting between them. Germline lookup yields CDR1 LGHDT and CDR2 YNNKEL (reference sequence). The V gene is TRBV3-1, the J gene TRBJ2-1; D remains ambiguous. The specimen sequenced was PBMCs. The clonotype comes from a woman aged 18 to 55 in good health. The CDR3 nucleotides read TGTGCCAGCAGCCAAAGGGTCAATGAGCAGTTCTTC. Residues: CASSQRVNEQFF.